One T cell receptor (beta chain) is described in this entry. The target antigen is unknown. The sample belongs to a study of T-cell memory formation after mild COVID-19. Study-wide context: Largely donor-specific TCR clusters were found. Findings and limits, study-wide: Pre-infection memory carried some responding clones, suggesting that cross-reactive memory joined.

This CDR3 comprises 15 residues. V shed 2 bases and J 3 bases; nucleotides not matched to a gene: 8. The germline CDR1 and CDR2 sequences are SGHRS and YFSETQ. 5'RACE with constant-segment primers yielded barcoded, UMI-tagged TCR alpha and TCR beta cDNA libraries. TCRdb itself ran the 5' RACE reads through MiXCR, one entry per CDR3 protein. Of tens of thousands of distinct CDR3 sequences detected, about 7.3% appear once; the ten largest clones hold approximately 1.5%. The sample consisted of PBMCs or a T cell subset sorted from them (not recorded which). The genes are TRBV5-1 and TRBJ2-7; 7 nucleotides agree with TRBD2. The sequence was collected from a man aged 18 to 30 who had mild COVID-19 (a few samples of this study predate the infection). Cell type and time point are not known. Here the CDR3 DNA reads TGCGCCAGCAGCTTTACGGGACTACGAAGCTACGAGCAGTACTTC. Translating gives CASSFTGLRSYEQYF.